A selection of T cell receptor beta chains follows, all from one sample in a study of shared clonotypes between healthy human individuals. Clones were sequenced by immunoSEQ multiplex PCR, and TCRdb holds only the in-frame ones, with some missing. The sample has around 1.1 million clones, more than 75% seen once; the top ten hold roughly 0.57%. The material sequenced was memory CD4+ T cells from PBMCs. These receptors all come from a man aged 18 to 30 in good health. Some clones in this sample may be carry-over from other donors' samples. The CDR3 runs from the conserved cysteine through the conserved F or W. D genes are given only for firm matches. Where a row states a size, it is once, few, many or the class of an expanded clone; other rows omit it.

D gene,clone size,J gene,V gene,CDR3 DNA,CDR3 protein
TRBD2,many,TRBJ2-7,TRBV5-1,TGCGCCAGCAGCTATAAGCTAGCGGGAAATGATGAGCAGTACTTC,CASSYKLAGNDEQYF
-,-,TRBJ2-1,TRBV5-1,TGCGCCAGCAGCGTACAGGGTAGTAGTGAGCAGTTCTTC,CASSVQGSSEQFF
TRBD1,once,TRBJ2-6,TRBV11-2,TGTGCCAGCAGCCCGCGACAGGGGATGTCTGGGGCCAACGTCCTGACTTTC,CASSPRQGMSGANVLTF
-,-,TRBJ2-1,TRBV6-5,TGTGCCAGCAGTTATCCGGACTCTTTGGACTATGAGCAGCTCTTC,CASSYPDSLDYEQLF
TRBD1,-,TRBJ2-1,TRBV10-3,TGTGCCATCAGCCAACCAGACAATGACAGGGGGATCTACAATGAGCAGTTCTTC,CAISQPDNDRGIYNEQFF
-,-,TRBJ2-7,TRBV5-1,TGCGCCAGCAGCCCACAGGGGGGGAAATACGAGCAGTACTTC,CASSPQGGKYEQYF
-,few,TRBJ2-2,TRBV5-4,TGTGCCAGCAGCTTGAGGCAGAACACCGGGGAGCTGTCTTTT,CASSLRQNTGELSF
TRBD2,-,TRBJ2-5,TRBV7-9,TGTGCCAGCAGCTTACTAGCGGGAGGGCCGGAAGAGACCCAGTACTTC,CASSLLAGGPEETQYF
-,few,TRBJ1-5,TRBV30,TGTGCCTGGAGTGGAGGAGGAGGTCAGCCCCAGCATTTT,CAWSGGGGQPQHF
-,-,TRBJ1-5,TRBV19,TGTGCCAGTAGTATCTATCAGCCCCAGCATTTT,CASSIYQPQHF
TRBD2,many,TRBJ2-5,TRBV4-1,TGCGCCAGCAGCCAAGGGGGGTCAGCGGGGCTTCGAGAGACCCAGTACTTC,CASSQGGSAGLRETQYF
TRBD1,-,TRBJ2-4,TRBV19,TGTGCCAGTAGCCACAAGGGGACAGGGGGTAACATTCAGTACTTC,CASSHKGTGGNIQYF
TRBD1,-,TRBJ1-2,TRBV27,TGTGCCAGCAGTTTTCGGGACAGGGGTCATTATGGCTACACCTTC,CASSFRDRGHYGYTF
TRBD2,-,TRBJ2-3,TRBV5-4,TGTGCCATGACAGTAGCGGGAGTAGCGGCAGATACGCAGTATTTT,CAMTVAGVAADTQYF
-,-,TRBJ2-7,TRBV5-1,TGCGCCAGCAGCCGAACTCAGGACGAGCAGTACTTC,CASSRTQDEQYF
-,-,TRBJ2-2,TRBV7-2,TGTGCCAGCAGCTTAAGCCCCGGGGAGCTGTTTTTT,CASSLSPGELFF
TRBD1,-,TRBJ2-5,TRBV5-1,TGCGCCAGCAGCTTGGGCAGGGGGCCGGGGGAGACCCAGTACTTC,CASSLGRGPGETQYF
-,many,TRBJ2-1,TRBV4-3,TGCGCCAGCAGCCAAGGAGGATTCGATCTGTCCTACAATGAGCAGTTCTTC,CASSQGGFDLSYNEQFF
-,-,TRBJ1-5,TRBV4-2,TGTGCCAGCAGCTTGATTGGCGGGGATCAGCCCCAGCATTTT,CASSLIGGDQPQHF
TRBD1,-,TRBJ1-2,TRBV6-5,TGTGCCAGCAGGCTAAGACAGGGGAGGGGCTATGGCTACACCTTC,CASRLRQGRGYGYTF
-,many,TRBJ1-3,TRBV6-1,TGTGCCAGCAGTGAAAGGGGCGAACTCTCTGGAAACACCATATATTTT,CASSERGELSGNTIYF
TRBD1,-,TRBJ1-1,TRBV5-1,TGCGCCAGCAGCTTGGCGACAGGGTGGGGCATGAACACTGAAGCTTTCTTT,CASSLATGWGMNTEAFF
TRBD1,once,TRBJ1-5,TRBV30,TGTGCCTGGAGTGTACCGGGACAGGGGATTAGCAATCAGCCCCAGCATTTT,CAWSVPGQGISNQPQHF
-,-,TRBJ2-1,TRBV27,TGTGCCAGCAGTTTAAAGTCTGGCGGGACGATATACAATGAGCAGTTCTTC,CASSLKSGGTIYNEQFF